This TCR beta chain appears in the sequencing data of a study of PD-L1 blockade in urothelial cancer. The J segment lost 1 base and the V segment lost 7 bases, leaving 9 bases of the junction unmatched. Germline CDR1 and CDR2: MDHEN and SYDVKM. CDR3 length: 16 amino acids. Time point in this sample: peripheral blood 6 weeks after treatment start. Assay: immunoSEQ multiplex PCR; the TCRdb copy retains only in-frame clones and omits some. Of around 100,000 clones in the sample, 85% to 95% are singletons; the top ten hold approximately 3.5%. This clonotype was sampled from a man aged 55 to 70 with urothelial cancer. The chain uses TRBV28 and TRBJ1-2; 10 nucleotides match TRBD1. Material: PBMCs, obtained around atezolizumab (anti-PD-L1) treatment. The CDR3 bases are TGTGCCAGCATGTGGACAGGGGGTGTGCTTAACTATGGCTACACCTTC. It translates to CASMWTGGVLNYGYTF.